Shown below are 2 T cell receptor beta chains from a single sample sequenced in a study of spatial heterogeneity in lung cancer (dated by TCRdb to about 2019). The sample's time point label, decoded: sample taken at primary tumor resection. Whole RNA extracted from tumor and nontumor lung tissue, or from cryopreserved PBMC samples, was used for TCR sequencing without cell sorting. Preparation of the library involved 5' RACE. TCRdb names NextSeq 500 as the instrument used. TCRdb itself trimmed the public reads at Q25 with fastp, ran MiXCR and retained productive beta chains. Each CDR3 protein gets just one entry, which takes the most common genes and DNA from the rows behind it. The sample includes 5,000 to 6,500 distinct CDR3 sequences, with around an eighth observed a single time. Together, the top ten hold approximately 17% of the sample. Sequenced here: normal lung tissue next to the tumor, sampled at surgery. The receptors originated from a male donor with early-stage non-small cell lung cancer.

There are many counts of this clonotype. V and J are TRBV28 and TRBJ1-2; D may be TRBD1 (5 bases). The germline V gene has CDR1 MDHEN and CDR2 SYDVKM. This CDR3 has 14 amino acids. V dropped 2 bases and J dropped 4 bases, with 11 bases sitting between them. CDR3 protein: CASSLAGIGYGYTF. CDR3 DNA sequence: TGTGCCAGCAGTTTAGCAGGGATCGGCTATGGCTACACCTTC.

This clonotype was detected ten times or more. V is TRBV24-1 and J is TRBJ2-2; no firm D call. V was shortened by 5 bases and J by 6 bases, with 9 bases between the two germline ends. The CDR3 runs 13 residues. CDR1 and CDR2 from the germline V gene are KGHDR and SFDVKD. The CDR3 reads CATSGPLAGELFF. CDR3 DNA: TGTGCCACCAGTGGCCCCCTGGCCGGGGAGCTGTTTTTT.